Listed below are T cell receptor beta chains from one sample, sequenced in a study of neoadjuvant anti-PD-1 for oral cavity cancer. Repertoires were generated with immunoSEQ multiplex PCR, while TCRdb's copy carries only in-frame clones and drops some. The sample lists 5,500 to 7,500 clones, 70% to 80% occurring once. Sequences were derived from PBMCs, sampled before nivolumab (anti-PD-1) treatment. The receptors stem from a person between 40 and 85 years old with oral cavity squamous cell carcinoma. The CDR3 runs from the conserved cysteine through the conserved F or W. D genes are given only for firm matches. Expanded clones are given a class, and other clones once, few, many or no size at all.

d_gene: NA; abundance: NA; j_gene: TRBJ1-5; v_gene: TRBV19; CDR3nt: TGTGCCAGTAGTATCGGGGCAGGGCGCAATCAGCCCCAGCATTTT; CDR3aa: CASSIGAGRNQPQHF
d_gene: NA; abundance: NA; j_gene: TRBJ1-5; v_gene: TRBV10-2; CDR3nt: TGCGCCAGCAGTGACTCCGACAGAAATCAGCCCCAGCATTTT; CDR3aa: CASSDSDRNQPQHF
d_gene: NA; abundance: once; j_gene: TRBJ1-2; v_gene: TRBV6-1; CDR3nt: TGTGCCAGCAGGGAGTTTCCGGGATCTAACTATGGCTACACCTTC; CDR3aa: CASREFPGSNYGYTF
d_gene: NA; abundance: NA; j_gene: TRBJ2-5; v_gene: TRBV30; CDR3nt: TGTGCCTGGAGCGCCCCAGGAGGGTCGGTGGCCCAGTACTTC; CDR3aa: CAWSAPGGSVAQYF
d_gene: NA; abundance: once; j_gene: TRBJ1-4; v_gene: TRBV12-5; CDR3nt: TGTGCTAGTGGTTTGGGGGATGCAACTAATGAAAAACTGTTTTTT; CDR3aa: CASGLGDATNEKLFF
d_gene: TRBD2; abundance: NA; j_gene: TRBJ2-5; v_gene: TRBV11-3; CDR3nt: TGTGCCAGCAGCTCAGCCTCCGGGACTAGCCAAGAGACCCAGTACTTC; CDR3aa: CASSSASGTSQETQYF
d_gene: NA; abundance: NA; j_gene: TRBJ2-6; v_gene: TRBV28; CDR3nt: TGTGCCAGCAGTCCCAGACTCTCTGGGGCCAACGTCCTGACTTTC; CDR3aa: CASSPRLSGANVLTF
d_gene: TRBD1; abundance: NA; j_gene: TRBJ1-2; v_gene: TRBV19; CDR3nt: TGTGCCAGTAGAAGGACAGGGGAAACCTATGGCTACACCTTC; CDR3aa: CASRRTGETYGYTF
d_gene: NA; abundance: NA; j_gene: TRBJ1-2; v_gene: TRBV18; CDR3nt: TGTGCCAGCCGCACAGGAGGCGAAAACTATGGCTACACCTTC; CDR3aa: CASRTGGENYGYTF
d_gene: NA; abundance: NA; j_gene: TRBJ1-2; v_gene: TRBV29-1; CDR3nt: TGCAGCGTTGAAGATACGGGGAACTATGGCTACACCTTC; CDR3aa: CSVEDTGNYGYTF
d_gene: NA; abundance: few; j_gene: TRBJ1-3; v_gene: TRBV29-1; CDR3nt: TGCAGCGTTGAGGGTTTAGGAAACACCATATATTTT; CDR3aa: CSVEGLGNTIYF
d_gene: TRBD2; abundance: NA; j_gene: TRBJ2-1; v_gene: TRBV4-2; CDR3nt: TGTGCCAGCAGCCAGGGGGCCGGACTAGCGTCCTACAATGAGCAGTTCTTC; CDR3aa: CASSQGAGLASYNEQFF
d_gene: TRBD1; abundance: NA; j_gene: TRBJ2-5; v_gene: TRBV6-5; CDR3nt: TGTGCCAGCAGGGGGACAGGGAAAGAGACCCAGTACTTC; CDR3aa: CASRGTGKETQYF
d_gene: NA; abundance: few; j_gene: TRBJ1-5; v_gene: TRBV7-2; CDR3nt: TGTGCCAGCAGCTTCGGGACCGATAGCAATCAGCCCCAGCATTTT; CDR3aa: CASSFGTDSNQPQHF
d_gene: NA; abundance: few; j_gene: TRBJ1-1; v_gene: TRBV10-2; CDR3nt: TGCGCCAGCAGTGATTCAGGCAGGACAAGGACTGAAGCTTTCTTT; CDR3aa: CASSDSGRTRTEAFF
d_gene: NA; abundance: NA; j_gene: TRBJ2-5; v_gene: TRBV28; CDR3nt: TGTGCCAGCAGTTTATCCGACCGGGAGACCCAGTACTTC; CDR3aa: CASSLSDRETQYF
d_gene: NA; abundance: NA; j_gene: TRBJ2-1; v_gene: TRBV7-9; CDR3nt: TGTGCCAGCAGTTTCTCCTACAATGAGCAGTTCTTC; CDR3aa: CASSFSYNEQFF
d_gene: TRBD2; abundance: NA; j_gene: TRBJ2-5; v_gene: TRBV19; CDR3nt: TGTGCCAGTAGTTATCCGGGACTAGCGGGGAAAGAGACCCAGTACTTC; CDR3aa: CASSYPGLAGKETQYF
d_gene: NA; abundance: NA; j_gene: TRBJ1-2; v_gene: TRBV10-2; CDR3nt: TGCGCCAGCAGTGAGCGGCAGGGAGTAACCTTC; CDR3aa: CASSERQGVTF
d_gene: NA; abundance: NA; j_gene: TRBJ1-3; v_gene: TRBV5-1; CDR3nt: TGCGCCAGCAGCCCAAGCGGTAATGCTGGAAACACCATATATTTT; CDR3aa: CASSPSGNAGNTIYF
d_gene: NA; abundance: once; j_gene: TRBJ2-7; v_gene: TRBV7-9; CDR3nt: TGTGCCAGCAGCTTCAAGGAATCCGGCCTCCTCGGGAGCAGGCACGAGCAGTACTTC; CDR3aa: CASSFKESGLLGSRHEQYF
d_gene: TRBD1; abundance: NA; j_gene: TRBJ1-1; v_gene: TRBV29-1; CDR3nt: TGCAGCGGGGCCGGGACAGGGGGAAATTTTTTAAACACTGAAGCTTTCTTT; CDR3aa: CSGAGTGGNFLNTEAFF
d_gene: NA; abundance: NA; j_gene: TRBJ2-3; v_gene: TRBV5-4; CDR3nt: TGTGCCAGCAGTCCGGTCTCAGCTAGCACAGATACGCAGTATTTT; CDR3aa: CASSPVSASTDTQYF
d_gene: NA; abundance: NA; j_gene: TRBJ2-5; v_gene: TRBV7-9; CDR3nt: TGTGCCAGCAGCTTAGTAGGAGGTCGGGAGACCCAGTACTTC; CDR3aa: CASSLVGGRETQYF
d_gene: NA; abundance: NA; j_gene: TRBJ1-4; v_gene: TRBV28; CDR3nt: TGTGCCAGCAGTGAGCTGGTTGGAGCTAATGAAAAACTGTTTTTT; CDR3aa: CASSELVGANEKLFF
d_gene: NA; abundance: NA; j_gene: TRBJ1-1; v_gene: TRBV7-8; CDR3nt: TGTGCCAGCAGCCCACACAGGGATAGGGGAGCTTTCTTT; CDR3aa: CASSPHRDRGAFF
d_gene: TRBD1; abundance: NA; j_gene: TRBJ2-5; v_gene: TRBV7-9; CDR3nt: TGTGCCAGCAGCGACCGACAGGGGTTCCGGGAGACCCAGTACTTC; CDR3aa: CASSDRQGFRETQYF
d_gene: TRBD2; abundance: NA; j_gene: TRBJ2-1; v_gene: TRBV29-1; CDR3nt: TGCAGCGTTCGGGTTAGCGGGGTAGGTGAGCAGTTCTTC; CDR3aa: CSVRVSGVGEQFF
d_gene: TRBD1; abundance: few; j_gene: TRBJ1-2; v_gene: TRBV19; CDR3nt: TGTGCCTCCAACCAGGGGGTTGGAATATTGGGAGGCTACACCTTC; CDR3aa: CASNQGVGILGGYTF
d_gene: NA; abundance: few; j_gene: TRBJ1-1; v_gene: TRBV5-1; CDR3nt: TGCGCCAGCAGCCAGGGGCAGATGAACACTGAAGCTTTCTTT; CDR3aa: CASSQGQMNTEAFF
d_gene: TRBD1; abundance: NA; j_gene: TRBJ1-1; v_gene: TRBV12-5; CDR3nt: TGTGCTAGTGGCACTTCGACCGGGACAGCATATATGGGGGCTTTCTTT; CDR3aa: CASGTSTGTAYMGAFF
d_gene: NA; abundance: NA; j_gene: TRBJ1-1; v_gene: TRBV29-1; CDR3nt: TGCAGCGTTTCGGGGGAACGGGACACTGAAGCTTTCTTT; CDR3aa: CSVSGERDTEAFF
d_gene: TRBD1; abundance: once; j_gene: TRBJ2-3; v_gene: TRBV5-1; CDR3nt: TGCGCCAGCAGCCCCCGTCTTGGGACAGGGCCCACAGATACGCAGTATTTT; CDR3aa: CASSPRLGTGPTDTQYF
d_gene: NA; abundance: NA; j_gene: TRBJ1-1; v_gene: TRBV20-1; CDR3nt: TGCAGTGCAAGTTCAGGTCCCGAAGCTTTCTTT; CDR3aa: CSASSGPEAFF
d_gene: TRBD1; abundance: NA; j_gene: TRBJ2-6; v_gene: TRBV4-1; CDR3nt: TGCGCCAGCAGCCAATCACAGGGGACTGGGGCCAACGTCCTGACTTTC; CDR3aa: CASSQSQGTGANVLTF
d_gene: NA; abundance: NA; j_gene: TRBJ2-5; v_gene: TRBV5-3; CDR3nt: TGTGCCAGAAGCTTGGCTCGGTTGTGGACCCAGTACTTC; CDR3aa: CARSLARLWTQYF
d_gene: TRBD1; abundance: NA; j_gene: TRBJ1-2; v_gene: TRBV11-2; CDR3nt: TGTGCCAGCAGACGGACAGGTCCTAACTATGGCTACACCTTC; CDR3aa: CASRRTGPNYGYTF
d_gene: NA; abundance: NA; j_gene: TRBJ1-3; v_gene: TRBV9; CDR3nt: TGTGCCAGCAGCGCCTCCCTACGAGGATCTGGAAACACCATATATTTT; CDR3aa: CASSASLRGSGNTIYF
d_gene: NA; abundance: NA; j_gene: TRBJ2-3; v_gene: TRBV4-3; CDR3nt: TGCGCCAGCAGCCAAGGGACCTCGGGCGGCGTGGGGGATACGCAGTATTTT; CDR3aa: CASSQGTSGGVGDTQYF
d_gene: NA; abundance: NA; j_gene: TRBJ1-4; v_gene: TRBV11-2; CDR3nt: TGTGCCAGCAGCTTAGCCCCCGCCAGGGGTGGAACGGAAAAACTGTTTTTT; CDR3aa: CASSLAPARGGTEKLFF
d_gene: NA; abundance: NA; j_gene: TRBJ1-1; v_gene: TRBV5-8; CDR3nt: TGTGCCAGCAGCCTCACAGACGGACTCGTGATGGAAGCTTTCTTT; CDR3aa: CASSLTDGLVMEAFF
d_gene: NA; abundance: NA; j_gene: TRBJ2-2; v_gene: TRBV7-9; CDR3nt: TGTGCCAGCAGCTTAGGGTGGGCCGGGACACCCCTGAACACCGGGGAGCTGTTTTTT; CDR3aa: CASSLGWAGTPLNTGELFF
d_gene: NA; abundance: once; j_gene: TRBJ2-7; v_gene: TRBV11-3; CDR3nt: TGTGCCAGCAGCACCCGAGGGGGCTACGAGCAGTACTTC; CDR3aa: CASSTRGGYEQYF
d_gene: TRBD2; abundance: few; j_gene: TRBJ2-1; v_gene: TRBV9; CDR3nt: TGTGCCAGCAGCGGCCAAGGGCGGGGGGGTGATGAGCAGTTCTTC; CDR3aa: CASSGQGRGGDEQFF
d_gene: TRBD1; abundance: NA; j_gene: TRBJ1-2; v_gene: TRBV2; CDR3nt: TGTGCCAGCAGTGAGGGTTGGACAGGGTCCTATGGCTACACCTTC; CDR3aa: CASSEGWTGSYGYTF
d_gene: NA; abundance: NA; j_gene: TRBJ2-1; v_gene: TRBV2; CDR3nt: TGTGCCAGCAGGGGCTCTTACAATGAGCAGTTCTTC; CDR3aa: CASRGSYNEQFF
d_gene: NA; abundance: NA; j_gene: TRBJ2-5; v_gene: TRBV4-1; CDR3nt: TGCGCCAGCAGCCAGAGACTAGTTCTCCAAGAGACCCAGTACTTC; CDR3aa: CASSQRLVLQETQYF
d_gene: NA; abundance: NA; j_gene: TRBJ1-1; v_gene: TRBV7-2; CDR3nt: TGTGCCAGCAGCCCAGGGACCTCCCTCTCTATTTTAGGCCCTGAAGCTTTCTTT; CDR3aa: CASSPGTSLSILGPEAFF
d_gene: NA; abundance: NA; j_gene: TRBJ2-1; v_gene: TRBV2; CDR3nt: TGTGCCAGCAGTGAAGCGCCTACCTACAATGAGCAGTTCTTC; CDR3aa: CASSEAPTYNEQFF
d_gene: NA; abundance: NA; j_gene: TRBJ1-5; v_gene: TRBV7-6; CDR3nt: TGTGCCAGCAGCTTAGACGGGGACCCCGGGGCCCAGCATTTT; CDR3aa: CASSLDGDPGAQHF
d_gene: TRBD1; abundance: NA; j_gene: TRBJ2-3; v_gene: TRBV5-1; CDR3nt: TGCGCCAGCAGCTTGTTAGGAACAGGGGGCACAGATACGCAGTATTTT; CDR3aa: CASSLLGTGGTDTQYF
d_gene: NA; abundance: NA; j_gene: TRBJ2-5; v_gene: TRBV9; CDR3nt: TGTGCCAGCAGCGTAGCCTTAGAGAGCCAACAAGAGACCCAGTACTTC; CDR3aa: CASSVALESQQETQYF
d_gene: NA; abundance: NA; j_gene: TRBJ1-2; v_gene: TRBV7-6; CDR3nt: TGTGCCAGCAGCTTGGCCAGTACGGGAGGCTACACCTTC; CDR3aa: CASSLASTGGYTF
d_gene: TRBD1; abundance: NA; j_gene: TRBJ2-7; v_gene: TRBV10-2; CDR3nt: TGCGCCAGCAGCGCGGGACAGGAGTACGAGCAGTACTTC; CDR3aa: CASSAGQEYEQYF
d_gene: NA; abundance: NA; j_gene: TRBJ2-2; v_gene: TRBV7-8; CDR3nt: TGTGCCAGCAGCTTTATCTCGTCCACCGGGGAGCTGTTTTTT; CDR3aa: CASSFISSTGELFF
d_gene: NA; abundance: NA; j_gene: TRBJ1-2; v_gene: TRBV7-2; CDR3nt: TGTGCCAGCAGCATTAACGCAGGGGATGGCTACACCTTC; CDR3aa: CASSINAGDGYTF
d_gene: TRBD2; abundance: NA; j_gene: TRBJ2-7; v_gene: TRBV25-1; CDR3nt: TGTGCCAGCAGCCGGGGGGGGAGCTCCTACGAGCAGTACTTC; CDR3aa: CASSRGGSSYEQYF
d_gene: TRBD1; abundance: NA; j_gene: TRBJ2-7; v_gene: TRBV6-5; CDR3nt: TGTGCCAGCAGTTACTCGACAGGGACCTACGAGCAGTACTTC; CDR3aa: CASSYSTGTYEQYF
d_gene: TRBD2; abundance: NA; j_gene: TRBJ2-1; v_gene: TRBV19; CDR3nt: TGTGCCAGTAGTATAGCGTTAGCGGGGGGGCAGAATGAGCAGTTCTTC; CDR3aa: CASSIALAGGQNEQFF